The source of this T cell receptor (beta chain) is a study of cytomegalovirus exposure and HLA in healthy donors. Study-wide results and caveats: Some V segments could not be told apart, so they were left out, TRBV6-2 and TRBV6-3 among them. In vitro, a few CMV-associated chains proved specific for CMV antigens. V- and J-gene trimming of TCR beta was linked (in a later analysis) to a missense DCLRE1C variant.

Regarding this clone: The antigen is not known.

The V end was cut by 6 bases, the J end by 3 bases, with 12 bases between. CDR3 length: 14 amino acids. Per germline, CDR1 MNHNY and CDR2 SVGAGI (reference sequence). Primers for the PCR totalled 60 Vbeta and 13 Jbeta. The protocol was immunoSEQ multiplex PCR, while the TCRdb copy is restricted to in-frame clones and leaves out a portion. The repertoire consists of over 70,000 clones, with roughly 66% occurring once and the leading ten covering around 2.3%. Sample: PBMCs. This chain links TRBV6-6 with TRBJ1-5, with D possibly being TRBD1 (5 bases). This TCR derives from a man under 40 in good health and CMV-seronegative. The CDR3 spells CASSSGGYNQPQHF. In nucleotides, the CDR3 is TGTGCCAGCAGCTCGGGGGGTTACAATCAGCCCCAGCATTTT.